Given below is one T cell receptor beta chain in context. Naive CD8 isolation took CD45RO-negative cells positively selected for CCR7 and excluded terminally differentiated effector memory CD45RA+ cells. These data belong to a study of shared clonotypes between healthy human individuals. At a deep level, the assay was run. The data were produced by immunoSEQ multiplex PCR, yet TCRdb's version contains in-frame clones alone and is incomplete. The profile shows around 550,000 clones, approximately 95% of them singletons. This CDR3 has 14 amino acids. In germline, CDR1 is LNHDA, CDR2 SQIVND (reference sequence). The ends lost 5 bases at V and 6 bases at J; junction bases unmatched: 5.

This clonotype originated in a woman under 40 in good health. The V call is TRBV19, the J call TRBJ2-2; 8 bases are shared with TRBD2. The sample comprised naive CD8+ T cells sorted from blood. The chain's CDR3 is CASSYAGGAGELFF. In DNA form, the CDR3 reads TGTGCCAGTAGTTATGCGGGAGGAGCCGGGGAGCTGTTTTTT. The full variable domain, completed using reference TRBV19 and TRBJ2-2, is DGGITQSPKYLFRKEGQNVTLSCEQNLNHDAMYWYRQDPGQGLRLIYYSQIVNDFQKGDIAEGYSVSREKKESFPLTVTSAQKNPTAFYLCASSYAGGAGELFFGEGSRLTVL.